One sample yielded the 30 T cell receptor beta chains listed below, sequenced in a study of shared clonotypes between healthy human individuals. Only in-frame clones appear in the TCRdb table, and some are missing; sequencing was by immunoSEQ multiplex PCR. The table has some 2.3 million clones, more than 80% seen once. The sequencing input was naive CD4+ T cells from PBMCs. The subset was: CD45RA+ positively selected. The receptor source for this set is a man between 18 and 35 years old in good health. Some clones in this sample may be carry-over from other donors' samples.

V usage is TRBV10-3 and J usage is TRBJ2-5; a weak D match, TRBD1 (6 bases). Germline V lookup: CDR1 ENHRY, CDR2 SYGVKD. CDR3 length equals 13 residues. Trimming removed 10 bases at V and 2 bases at J, with 14 bases between. CDR3 DNA: TGTGCCACCGGAAGGGGGATTCAAGAGACCCAGTACTTC. Its protein product is CATGRGIQETQYF.

The rearrangement links TRBV6-5 to TRBJ2-5; 11 nucleotides align to TRBD2. The CDR3 runs to 15 residues. The V segment lost 6 bases and the J segment 4 bases; nucleotides outside the gene matches: 7. CDR1 is MNHEY and CDR2 is SVGAGI in the germline V gene. DNA for the CDR3: TGTGCCAGCAGAAATGGACTAGCGGGTGGAGAGACCCAGTACTTC. Its translation: CASRNGLAGGETQYF.

The chain has TRBV11-2 and TRBJ2-1, with 10 bases aligning to TRBD2. Germline V gives CDR1 SGHAT, CDR2 FQNNGV. Trimming at V came to 0 bases and at J to 4 bases, leaving 6 bases not matched to a gene. The CDR3 loop spans 17 amino acids. This CDR3 reads CASSLDRTSGTYNEQFF. For the CDR3, the DNA is TGTGCCAGCAGCTTAGATCGAACTAGCGGGACATACAATGAGCAGTTCTTC.

The chain couples TRBV19 to TRBJ1-5, with 8 bases matching TRBD1. The CDR3 has 14 amino acids. Trimming removed 10 bases from V and 6 bases from J; junction bases left unmatched: 11. CDR1 is LNHDA, CDR2 SQIVND, per germline (reference sequence). The DNA of the CDR3 is TGTGCCACTAGGGACAGGTCGTGGGGTCAGCCCCAGCATTTT. Its protein product is CATRDRSWGQPQHF.

This sequence joins TRBV5-1 and TRBJ1-2; D might be TRBD1 (6 bases). Germline CDR1 is SGHRS and CDR2 is YFSETQ. V dropped 0 bases and J dropped 7 bases, with 16 bases sitting between them. CDR3 length equals 15 residues. The CDR3 protein is CASSLVGQSSRGYTF. CDR3 coding DNA: TGCGCCAGCAGCTTGGTAGGACAGTCATCGCGTGGCTACACCTTC.

V is TRBV9 and J is TRBJ2-3; 11 bases match TRBD2. The V gene's germline CDR1 is SGDLS and CDR2 YYNGEE. The V and J ends lost 0 bases and 3 bases, in that order; junction bases with no gene match: 6. The CDR3 extends over 17 amino acids. CDR3 nucleotides: TGTGCCAGCAGCGTAGGCCGGACTAGCGGGCCTACAGATACGCAGTATTTT. Its protein product is CASSVGRTSGPTDTQYF.

This clone was seen just once. Other nucleotide sequences from this sample produce the same CDR3. The chain is built from TRBV2 and TRBJ2-3; TRBD1 is a possible D gene (5 bases). CDR1 and CDR2 (germline): SNHLY, FYNNEI. V dropped 2 bases and J dropped 1 base, with 7 bases sitting between them. The CDR3 is made up of 14 amino acids. CDR3 region: CASSEQGGTDTQYF. DNA for the CDR3: TGTGCCAGCAGTGAACAGGGCGGCACAGATACGCAGTATTTT.

The V gene is TRBV7-9, the J gene TRBJ1-4, with D maybe TRBD1 (5 bases). This CDR3 is built from 14 residues. With 3 bases removed from V and 5 bases from J, the gap between germline ends came to 10 bases. CDR1 SEHNR and CDR2 FQNEAQ come from the germline V gene (reference sequence). The CDR3 DNA follows: TGTGCCAGCAGCTTGGGGCAGCAGAATGAAAAACTGTTTTTT. Its translation is CASSLGQQNEKLFF.

The rearrangement joins TRBV30 to TRBJ2-3; D is unresolved. This CDR3 spans 11 amino acids. Germline V gives CDR1 GTSNPN, CDR2 SVGIG (reference sequence). V was shortened by 5 bases and J by 14 bases, with 17 bases between the two germline ends. CDR3 nucleotide sequence: TGTGCCTGGGATGCGCCCCACCCTCCGTATTTT. Translating it yields CAWDAPHPPYF.

This clone was detected once. J is TRBJ2-7 and V is TRBV6-6; D uncertain. Germline loops: CDR1 MNHNY, CDR2 SVGAGI (reference sequence). The V end lost 2 bases, the J end lost 0 bases, and 8 bases lay between the germline ends. The CDR3 is made up of 14 amino acids. The DNA of the CDR3 is TGTGCCAGCAGTTACAGGGCGGACTCCTACGAGCAGTACTTC. Its translation is CASSYRADSYEQYF.

The rearrangement links TRBV28 to TRBJ2-3, with D maybe TRBD1 (6 bases). This CDR3 is built from 14 residues. Between the trimmed V and J ends, which lost 6 bases and 6 bases, there was a span of 16 bases. Germline CDR1 and CDR2: MDHEN and SYDVKM. CDR3 sequence (DNA): TGTGCCAGCAGGGGGGCAGCTGCACAGGATACGCAGTATTTT. Residues: CASRGAAAQDTQYF.

CDR3 loop: CASSPRSQETQYF. DNA for the CDR3: TGTGCCAGCAGCCCACGGTCCCAAGAGACCCAGTACTTC. The chain joins TRBV7-9 to TRBJ2-5; D is undetermined. V was cut by 5 bases and J by 1 base, with 8 bases left in between. Germline-derived CDR1 and CDR2 are SEHNR and FQNEAQ (reference sequence). This CDR3 comprises 13 residues.

V is TRBV10-3 and J is TRBJ1-3; 8 nucleotides agree with TRBD1. V trimming: 0 bases; J trimming: 5 bases; junction bases outside the gene matches: 3. The CDR3 has 15 amino acids. The V gene's germline CDR1 is ENHRY and CDR2 SYGVKD. CDR3 region: CAISESGDRRNTIYF. CDR3 nucleotides: TGTGCCATCAGTGAGTCGGGGGACAGGAGAAACACCATATATTTT.

The chain has TRBV30 and TRBJ1-2; no clear D. The germline gives CDR1 GTSNPN, CDR2 SVGIG (reference sequence). Trimming cost V 2 bases and J 4 bases, with 11 bases left between them. The length of the CDR3 is 13 residues. The CDR3 region is CAWSLTGSYGYTF. CDR3 bases: TGTGCCTGGAGTCTCACTGGAAGCTATGGCTACACCTTC. The entire variable domain, with the rest obtained from reference TRBV30 and TRBJ1-2, is as follows: SQTIHQWPATLVQPVGSPLSLECTVEGTSNPNLYWYRQAAGRGLQLLFYSVGIGQISSEVPQNLSASRPQDRQFILSSKKLLLSDSGFYLCAWSLTGSYGYTFGSGTRLTVV.

V usage is TRBV5-4 and J usage is TRBJ2-3; no definite D call. The germline V gene encodes CDR1 SGHNT and CDR2 YYREEE (reference sequence). Trimming cost V 6 bases and J 3 bases, with 23 bases left between them. The CDR3 has 17 residues. CDR3 in amino acids: CASTSLLLPDLTDTQYF. DNA of the CDR3: TGTGCCAGCACCTCCTTGTTGCTACCGGATCTAACAGATACGCAGTATTTT.

This chain joins TRBV11-2 and TRBJ1-1; 9 bases align to TRBD1. CDR1 is SGHAT and CDR2 is FQNNGV in the germline V gene. The CDR3 consists of 14 residues. V lost 5 bases and J lost 6; bases outside the gene matches: 7. The chain's CDR3 is CASSKGQGGPEAFF. DNA of the CDR3: TGTGCCAGCAGCAAGGGACAGGGAGGCCCTGAAGCTTTCTTT. Looking up the rest from reference TRBV11-2 and TRBJ1-1 gives the full variable domain: EAGVAQSPRYKIIEKRQSVAFWCNPISGHATLYWYQQILGQGPKLLIQFQNNGVVDDSQLPKDRFSAERLKGVDSTLKIQPAKLEDSAVYLCASSKGQGGPEAFFGQGTRLTVV.

The chain couples TRBV5-8 to TRBJ1-5; the match to TRBD1 covers 9 bases. Germline V lookup: CDR1 SGHTS, CDR2 YDEGEE. V was clipped by 0 bases and J by 6 bases; unmatched bases: 13. The CDR3 totals 18 residues. The CDR3 DNA follows: TGTGCCAGCAGCTTGGGGAGGTGGGACAGGGCGTGGAGTCAGCCCCAGCATTTT. This translates into CASSLGRWDRAWSQPQHF.

V usage is TRBV7-3 and J usage is TRBJ2-3; 10 bases line up with TRBD2. Germline trimming cut 4 bases from V and 11 bases from J; bases unmatched to any gene: 6. The CDR3 runs 13 residues. CDR1 and CDR2 (germline): SGHTA, FQGTGA. The CDR3 nucleotides read TGTGCCAGCAGCTCCACCATAGCGGGGGGGCAGTATTTT. Its translation: CASSSTIAGGQYF.

V and J are TRBV7-2 and TRBJ2-7; perhaps TRBD2 as D (6 bases). Germline CDR1 and CDR2: SGHTA and FQGNSA. V gave up 4 bases and J gave up 1 base, with 14 bases separating them. The CDR3 covers 15 residues. The CDR3 DNA sequence: TGTGCCAGCAGCTCCTCGGGACTGCAGTCCTACGAGCAGTACTTC. Encoded protein: CASSSSGLQSYEQYF.

V is TRBV30 and J is TRBJ1-5; 7 bases are a match to TRBD1. CDR1 is GTSNPN, CDR2 SVGIG, per germline (reference sequence). The CDR3 consists of 16 residues. V shed 2 bases, J shed 3 bases, and the junction held 10 bases outside the gene matches. The CDR3 region has the DNA TGTGCCTGGAGTCCCCAGGGGGTAGGGGCCAATCAGCCCCAGCATTTT. It yields the protein CAWSPQGVGANQPQHF.

This chain connects TRBV6-5 to TRBJ1-5; a weak D match, TRBD1 (5 bases). The germline V and J ends were trimmed by 6 bases and 7 bases, with 13 bases remaining between them. The CDR3 contains 13 residues. Germline V gene lookup returns CDR1 MNHEY and CDR2 SVGAGI. CDR3 DNA: TGTGCCAGCAGACGGCAGGGAGGCCAGCCCCAGCATTTT. Translated: CASRRQGGQPQHF.

J is TRBJ2-1 and V is TRBV7-3, with D perhaps being TRBD1 or TRBD2 (6 bases each). Germline values: CDR1 SGHTA, CDR2 FQGTGA. This CDR3 region has 14 residues. V gave up 3 bases and J gave up 7 bases, with 13 bases separating them. CDR3 DNA sequence: TGTGCCAGCAGCTTTGGGGGGCGCAAGAATGAGCAGTTCTTC. Translated: CASSFGGRKNEQFF.

The V and J genes are TRBV5-1 and TRBJ2-5; no reliable D call. The CDR3 has 14 amino acids. V lost 1 base, J lost 5 bases, and 12 bases lay in between. Per the germline V gene, CDR1 is SGHRS and CDR2 is YFSETQ. The CDR3 region is CASSLTAPVETQYF. CDR3 nucleotide sequence: TGCGCCAGCAGCTTGACTGCCCCGGTGGAGACCCAGTACTTC.

The chain employs TRBV5-1 and TRBJ1-2; D gene uncertain. V lost 0 bases and J lost 3, with 9 bases in between. This CDR3 spans 14 amino acids. Germline V lookup: CDR1 SGHRS, CDR2 YFSETQ. The CDR3 reads CASSLGADYYGYTF. Written as DNA, the CDR3 is TGCGCCAGCAGCTTGGGGGCGGACTACTATGGCTACACCTTC.

The chain carries TRBV5-1 and TRBJ1-2; a weak D match, TRBD1 (5 bases). Germline CDR1 is SGHRS and CDR2 is YFSETQ. V dropped 8 bases and J dropped 5 bases, with 13 bases sitting between them. The CDR3 is 12 amino acids. The CDR3 nucleotides read TGCGCCAGTAGCGGGACGTCATATGGCTACACCTTC. Its translation: CASSGTSYGYTF.

The chain is built from TRBV9 and TRBJ1-2; D perhaps matches TRBD1 (5 bases). The CDR3 runs 15 residues. Germline V gives CDR1 SGDLS, CDR2 YYNGEE. The V end lost 4 bases, the J end lost 2 bases, and 15 bases lay between the germline ends. Written as DNA, the CDR3 is TGTGCCAGCAGCCCGCGGGGCCTCGAAAACTATGGCTACACCTTC. Residues: CASSPRGLENYGYTF. The whole variable domain, remainder taken from reference TRBV9 and TRBJ1-2, is DSGVTQTPKHLITATGQRVTLRCSPRSGDLSVYWYQQSLDQGLQFLIQYYNGEERAKGNILERFSAQQFPDLHSELNLSSLELGDSALYFCASSPRGLENYGYTFGSGTRLTVV.

This clone was recorded once. The gene calls are TRBV5-5 and TRBJ1-4, with D possibly matching TRBD1 (5 bases). Germline loops: CDR1 SGHKS, CDR2 YYEKEE (reference sequence). The CDR3 runs 16 residues. Trimming left V 3 bases short and J 0 bases short, with 12 bases between. The CDR3: CASSSRDAATNEKLFF. The CDR3 DNA is TGTGCCAGCAGCTCCAGGGACGCTGCAACTAATGAAAAACTGTTTTTT.

This clone was seen just once. CDR3 amino acids: CASSLGHGDTQYF. CDR3 sequence (DNA): TGTGCCAGCAGCTTGGGCCATGGGGATACGCAGTATTTT. The rearrangement joins TRBV7-2 to TRBJ2-3; D uncertain. Germline V gives CDR1 SGHTA, CDR2 FQGNSA. CDR3 size: 13 residues. The V and J ends lost 3 bases and 6 bases respectively, with 10 bases between them.

This sequence joins TRBV27 and TRBJ1-4; 9 positions agree with TRBD1. This CDR3 has 14 residues. Germline V gives CDR1 MNHEY, CDR2 SMNVEV (reference sequence). After removal of 7 bases from V and 11 bases from J, the junction contained 11 bases not matched to a gene. The CDR3 nucleotides read TGTGCCAGCACAACCGGGACAGGGACGGGGAAACTGTTTTTT. Translation: CASTTGTGTGKLFF.

The genes are TRBV27 and TRBJ2-3; 10 nucleotides line up with TRBD1. From germline, CDR1 is MNHEY and CDR2 SMNVEV (reference sequence). Losses at the gene ends were 6 bases for V and 8 bases for J; bases not matched to a gene: 17. The length of the CDR3 is 17 residues. This chain's CDR3 is CASSQRQGAFGIGTQYF. Here the CDR3 DNA reads TGTGCCAGCAGCCAGAGACAGGGGGCTTTTGGGATTGGTACGCAGTATTTT.